One sample yielded the 10 T cell receptor beta chains listed below, sequenced in a study of T-cell memory formation after mild COVID-19. Each CDR3 protein gets one entry after TCRdb re-called the 5' RACE reads with MiXCR. In the table there are about 200,000 distinct CDR3 sequences, around 15% of which are singletons. The sequencing sample was made of PBMCs or a T cell subset sorted from them (not recorded which). These receptors were collected from an adult woman who had mild COVID-19 (a few samples of this study predate the infection). Cell type and time point are not known.

This clonotype has only a few counts. V is TRBV4-2 and J is TRBJ2-7; maybe TRBD1 (6 bases). From germline, CDR1 is LGHNA and CDR2 YNFKEQ. V lost 4 bases to trimming and J lost 2 bases, with 15 bases between them. CDR3 length equals 15 residues. CDR3 nucleotides: TGTGCCAGCAGCCGCAGGGGAACAGACACCTACGAGCAGTACTTC. Residues: CASSRRGTDTYEQYF.

This chain links TRBV2 with TRBJ1-2, with 9 nucleotides matching TRBD1. V gave up 4 bases and J gave up 4 bases; unmatched junction bases: 4. The CDR3 is 14 amino acids. Germline V CDR1 and CDR2: SNHLY, FYNNEI. This CDR3 is CASSGDRAFYGYTF. For the CDR3, the DNA is TGTGCCAGCAGTGGGGACAGGGCCTTCTATGGCTACACCTTC.

This clonotype was found many times. The chain recombines TRBV10-3 with TRBJ2-1, with 9 bases that match TRBD1. The germline V gene encodes CDR1 ENHRY and CDR2 SYGVKD. CDR3 length: 17 amino acids. Trimming cost V 0 bases and J 2 bases; bases outside gene matches: 5. CDR3 DNA: TGTGCCATCAGTGAGTCTGGAAGACAGGGGGCCTACAATGAGCAGTTCTTC. Protein sequence: CAISESGRQGAYNEQFF.

V gene TRBV10-3 combines with J gene TRBJ1-5; 7 nucleotides agree with TRBD1. The CDR3 length is 14 residues. V dropped 2 bases and J dropped 2; count of bases not matched to a gene: 0. The germline V gene has CDR1 ENHRY and CDR2 SYGVKD. Here the CDR3 reads CAISEDRGNQPQHF. In DNA, the CDR3 is TGTGCCATCAGTGAGGACAGGGGCAATCAGCCCCAGCATTTT.

A few counts support this clonotype. The genes are TRBV3-1 and TRBJ2-1; 8 nucleotides agree with TRBD2. V was pared by 1 base and J by 6 bases, with 5 bases of the junction left unmatched. The germline V gene encodes CDR1 LGHDT and CDR2 YNNKEL (reference sequence). There are 15 residues in the CDR3. As DNA, the CDR3 is TGTGCCAGCAGCCAAGCGGGGGGGAATTTCAATGAGCAGTTCTTC. It encodes CASSQAGGNFNEQFF.

The chain combines TRBV7-9 with TRBJ2-7, with 10 bases lining up with TRBD1. The V and J ends lost 5 bases and 4 bases, in that order; junction bases with no gene match: 8. The CDR3 sequence is 15 residues long. Germline V gene sequence: CDR1 SEHNR, CDR2 FQNEAQ (reference sequence). CDR3 sequence: CASSTGQGPSYEQYF. CDR3 nucleotide sequence: TGTGCCAGCAGCACGGGACAGGGGCCCTCTTACGAGCAGTACTTC.

The chain combines TRBV6-2 or TRBV6-3 with TRBJ1-1; the match to TRBD1 covers 8 bases. The CDR3 is 14 amino acids. V gave up 6 bases and J gave up 2 bases; unmatched junction bases: 5. Germline lookup yields CDR1 MNHEY and CDR2 SVGEGT. For the CDR3, the DNA is TGTGCCAGCAGCCGGACAGGGAGAAACACTGAAGCTTTCTTT. This gives the protein CASSRTGRNTEAFF.

J is TRBJ1-2 and V is TRBV7-2; the D gene is possibly TRBD1 (6 bases). Germline V lookup: CDR1 SGHTA, CDR2 FQGNSA. V was pared by 4 bases and J by 4 bases, with 16 bases between. The CDR3 is made up of 15 amino acids. The DNA of the CDR3 is TGTGCCAGCAGCTCCGCCGGGACACCGATCTATGGCTACACCTTC. This codes for CASSSAGTPIYGYTF.

This clonotype has a handful of counts. The chain joins TRBV6-6 to TRBJ1-2; 7 bases align to TRBD1. The ends lost 6 bases at V and 7 bases at J; junction bases unmatched: 8. The CDR3 length is 13 residues. Germline CDR1 is MNHNY and CDR2 is SVGAGI (reference sequence). The CDR3 region has the DNA TGTGCCAGCAGCCGCGACAGGGCGGCTGGCTACACCTTC. It yields the protein CASSRDRAAGYTF.

This chain joins TRBV6-6 and TRBJ2-3; a possible D gene is TRBD2 (5 bases). Germline CDR1 is MNHNY and CDR2 is SVGAGI (reference sequence). The length of the CDR3 is 14 residues. The germline V and J ends were trimmed by 2 bases and 0 bases, with 6 bases remaining between them. The CDR3 DNA sequence: TGTGCCAGCAGTTACGAGCGGAGCACAGATACGCAGTATTTT. It yields the protein CASSYERSTDTQYF.